This passage covers 2 T cell receptor beta chains from one sample sequenced in a study of T-cell memory formation after mild COVID-19. MiXCR was run by TCRdb on the 5' RACE reads, yielding one entry per CDR3 protein. The sample holds approximately 150,000 distinct CDR3 sequences, approximately 6% seen once. Specimen: PBMCs or a T cell subset sorted from them (not recorded which). Every receptor here comes from an adult woman who had mild COVID-19 (a few samples of this study predate the infection). Cell type and time point are not known.

The genes are TRBV25-1 and TRBJ2-3; D gene ambiguous. Germline V gene lookup returns CDR1 MGHDK and CDR2 SYGVNS. The CDR3 is 14 amino acids. Trimming took off 1 base at V and 0 bases at J, with 5 bases between the two ends. The CDR3 protein is CASSEFSSTDTQYF. The CDR3 DNA is TGTGCCAGCAGTGAATTCTCCAGCACAGATACGCAGTATTTT. The full variable domain, with the rest looked up from reference TRBV25-1 and TRBJ2-3, is EADIYQTPRYLVIGTGKKITLECSQTMGHDKMYWYQQDPGMELHLIHYSYGVNSTEKGDLSSESTVSRIRTEHFPLTLESARPSHTSQYLCASSEFSSTDTQYFGPGTRLTVL.

The V call is TRBV24-1, the J call TRBJ1-2; 9 bases match TRBD1. The CDR3 is 15 residues long. The germline V gene has CDR1 KGHDR and CDR2 SFDVKD. After removal of 5 bases from V and 6 bases from J, the junction contained 9 bases not matched to a gene. The chain's CDR3 is CATSVSGQGSDGYTF. Written as DNA, the CDR3 is TGTGCCACCAGTGTCAGCGGACAGGGGTCGGATGGCTACACCTTC.